Presented here are 28 T cell receptor beta chains from one specimen sequenced in a study of blood T cell repertoires in COVID-19 (dated by TCRdb to 2019 to 2021). Libraries were prepared through the immunoSEQ multiplex PCR assay. Held by TCRdb, this immuneACCESS table contains in-frame sequences only and omits some clones. Under half of the omission traces to an unresolved V gene where checked; the cause of the rest is unknown. The sample table contains 250,000 to 300,000 clones; only one count was recorded for around 86% of them. The ten most abundant clones make up roughly 2.2% of the sample. Input material: peripheral blood. Receptors originate from a man aged 50-59 years with acute or convalescent COVID-19.

The rearrangement uses TRBV18 and TRBJ2-1; perhaps TRBD1 as D (6 bases). Germline lookup yields CDR1 KGHSH and CDR2 LQKENI. V was clipped by 8 bases and J by 0 bases, with 20 bases between them. The CDR3 is made up of 17 amino acids. CDR3 sequence reads: CASHRGVGGSSYNEQFF. The DNA for the CDR3 is TGTGCCAGCCACCGAGGGGTAGGGGGTAGCTCCTACAATGAGCAGTTCTTC.

The gene calls are TRBV6-5 and TRBJ1-5; the match to TRBD1 covers 7 bases. Looked up from germline, CDR1 is MNHEY and CDR2 is SVGAGI. The CDR3 is 13 residues long. V dropped 4 bases and J dropped 7; count of bases not matched to a gene: 4. Written as DNA, the CDR3 is TGTGCCAGCAGTTGGGACAGAAACCAGCCCCAGCATTTT. Its translation: CASSWDRNQPQHF.

The chain couples TRBV5-1 to TRBJ2-1; tentative D call: TRBD1 (6 bases). From germline, CDR1 is SGHRS and CDR2 YFSETQ. This CDR3 has 14 residues. The V end was cut by 2 bases, the J end by 7 bases, with 13 bases between. The CDR3 DNA reads as TGCGCCAGCAGCTTAGGGGGAACTGGGAATGAGCAGTTCTTC. It encodes CASSLGGTGNEQFF.

V is TRBV3-1 (or the pseudogene TRBV3-2) and J is TRBJ2-7; 7 bases map to TRBD2. The CDR3 has 14 amino acids. V was clipped by 1 base and J by 4 bases; unmatched bases: 4. Germline CDR1 LGHDT, CDR2 YNNKEL (reference sequence). The DNA of the CDR3 is TGTGCCAGCAGCCAAGCTAGCGGAGGGTACGAGCAGTACTTC. It specifies CASSQASGGYEQYF.

This clone was picked up one time. The chain combines TRBV3-1 (or the pseudogene TRBV3-2) with TRBJ1-5; D uncertain. Trimming stripped 0 bases from V and 11 bases from J, with 11 bases between. The CDR3 has 13 residues. CDR1 and CDR2 (germline): LGHDT, YNNKEL (reference sequence). DNA of the CDR3: TGTGCCAGCAGCCAAGAGGGCCGTCGGACCCAGCATTTT. It is translated as CASSQEGRRTQHF.

This clone was counted only a few times. This CDR3 reads CASRGTPDSPLHF. CDR3 DNA: TGTGCCAGCAGGGGGACACCCGATTCACCCCTCCACTTT. The chain carries TRBV27 and TRBJ1-6; TRBD1 is a possible D gene (6 bases). Trimming cost V 6 bases and J 8 bases, with 11 bases left between them. Germline assignment: CDR1 MNHEY and CDR2 SMNVEV (reference sequence). The CDR3 has 13 amino acids.

The gene calls are TRBV5-1 and TRBJ2-2; no firm D call. Germline CDR1 SGHRS, CDR2 YFSETQ. V lost 4 bases and J 6 bases, leaving 16 bases between the germline ends. CDR3 length: 15 amino acids. CDR3 sequence (DNA): TGCGCCAGCAGCCCGGGTGACCACCGGGCCGGGGAGCTGTTTTTT. Translating gives CASSPGDHRAGELFF.

This rearrangement joins TRBV14 to TRBJ1-1, with 12 nucleotides matching TRBD1. The length of the CDR3 is 14 residues. Germline trimming cut 4 bases from V and 8 bases from J; bases unmatched to any gene: 5. Germline-derived CDR1 and CDR2 are SGHDN and FVKESK. CDR3 loop: CASSPRDRGPEAFF. CDR3 bases: TGTGCCAGCAGCCCCCGGGACAGGGGGCCCGAAGCTTTCTTT.

This clone is a singleton in its sample. The gene calls are TRBV5-1 and TRBJ2-5; 7 bases match TRBD1. Trimming cost V 7 bases and J 6 bases; bases outside gene matches: 18. In germline, CDR1 is SGHRS, CDR2 YFSETQ. CDR3 length equals 16 residues. The CDR3 region is CASSKAQGETGKTQYF. The CDR3 DNA sequence: TGCGCCAGCTCGAAGGCTCAGGGGGAGACAGGGAAGACCCAGTACTTC.

V gene TRBV19 combines with J gene TRBJ1-5; the D is unclear. The CDR3 runs 15 residues. V was pared by 1 base and J by 3 bases, with 10 bases between. The germline V gene has CDR1 LNHDA and CDR2 SQIVND (reference sequence). This CDR3 is CASSIGTVLNQPQHF. CDR3 in DNA: TGTGCCAGTAGTATAGGGACTGTACTCAATCAGCCCCAGCATTTT.

The chain recombines TRBV27 with TRBJ2-2; D may be TRBD1 (5 bases). The germline gives CDR1 MNHEY, CDR2 SMNVEV (reference sequence). There are 15 residues in the CDR3. Trimming took off 3 bases at V and 6 bases at J, with 14 bases between the two ends. In DNA, the CDR3 is TGTGCCAGCAGTTTCGCCCTAAGGGGATCCGGGGAGCTGTTTTTT. Amino acid sequence: CASSFALRGSGELFF.

This clone was seen only a few times. V gene TRBV15 combines with J gene TRBJ1-1; no clear D gene. The CDR3 length is 14 residues. With 3 bases removed from V and 5 bases from J, the gap between germline ends came to 13 bases. Germline values: CDR1 LNHNV, CDR2 YYDKDF (reference sequence). The CDR3 DNA sequence: TGTGCCACCAGCAGGGCTATGGGCCAGACTGAAGCTTTCTTT. The encoded protein is CATSRAMGQTEAFF.

V and J are TRBV7-9 and TRBJ2-5, with 7 nucleotides matching TRBD2. Germline V gene sequence: CDR1 SEHNR, CDR2 FQNEAQ (reference sequence). The CDR3 consists of 14 residues. The V gene end was trimmed by 1 base and the J gene end by 5 bases; junction bases not matched to a gene: 4. The CDR3, as DNA: TGTGCCAGCAGCTTAGGGGGAGGGAAGGAGACCCAGTACTTC. Translating it yields CASSLGGGKETQYF. Complete variable domain (other parts from reference TRBV7-9 and TRBJ2-5): DTGVSQNPRHKITKRGQNVTFRCDPISEHNRLYWYRQTLGQGPEFLTYFQNEAQLEKSRLLSDRFSAERPKGSFSTLEIQRTEQGDSAMYLCASSLGGGKETQYFGPGTRLLVL.

This clone was detected a few times. The rearrangement uses TRBV2 and TRBJ1-5; 7 bases align to TRBD1. This CDR3 region has 15 residues. Germline V gene lookup returns CDR1 SNHLY and CDR2 FYNNEI. Trimming took 8 bases from V and 6 from J; bases not matched to a gene: 13. CDR3 loop: CASVPPGGYGQPQHF. CDR3 nucleotide sequence: TGTGCCAGCGTTCCCCCAGGGGGATATGGTCAGCCCCAGCATTTT.

The chain uses TRBV2 and TRBJ2-7, with 10 bases fitting TRBD1. The CDR3 extends over 15 amino acids. V shed 6 bases, J shed 2 bases, and the junction held 7 bases outside the gene matches. Germline V CDR1 and CDR2: SNHLY, FYNNEI. CDR3 coding DNA: TGTGCCAGCAGGGCATACGGGACAGGGGCCTACGAGCAGTACTTC. Amino acids: CASRAYGTGAYEQYF.

V usage is TRBV30 and J usage is TRBJ1-5; TRBD1 is a possible D gene (5 bases). The CDR3 has 12 amino acids. V dropped 5 bases and J dropped 7 bases, with 12 bases sitting between them. Germline V CDR1 and CDR2: GTSNPN, SVGIG (reference sequence). The CDR3 coding sequence is TGTGCCTGGTCTGGGGAGGGGCAGCCCCAGCATTTT. It specifies CAWSGEGQPQHF.

The CDR3: CASSLGGGSGPQHF. CDR3 nucleotide sequence: TGCGCCAGCAGCTTGGGTGGGGGCTCAGGGCCCCAGCATTTT. The J gene is TRBJ1-5, the V gene TRBV5-1, with a possible D match to TRBD1 (6 bases). Trimming removed 0 bases at V and 9 bases at J, with 13 bases between. The CDR3 has 14 amino acids. Per germline, CDR1 SGHRS and CDR2 YFSETQ.

This chain joins TRBV14 and TRBJ1-2; no firm D call. Trimming removed 1 base from V and 6 bases from J, with 15 bases in between. The CDR3 consists of 15 residues. Germline CDR1 SGHDN, CDR2 FVKESK. The CDR3 sequence is CASSQVPSVGDGYTF. Here the CDR3 DNA reads TGTGCCAGCAGCCAAGTCCCGAGCGTCGGTGATGGCTACACCTTC.

The chain uses TRBV29-1 and TRBJ1-2; weak D call: TRBD1 (6 bases). This CDR3 spans 13 amino acids. Germline V gene data show CDR1 as SQVTM and CDR2 as ANQGSEA. V lost 5 bases to trimming and J lost 4 bases, with 14 bases between them. This CDR3 reads CSVSRGGAYGYTF. Written as DNA, the CDR3 is TGCAGCGTTAGTAGGGGGGGGGCCTATGGCTACACCTTC.

This chain joins TRBV30 and TRBJ2-5; 7 bases agree with TRBD2. The CDR3 covers 18 residues. The germline CDR1 and CDR2 sequences are GTSNPN and SVGIG (reference sequence). Trimming at V came to 2 bases and at J to 8 bases, leaving 23 bases not matched to a gene. The CDR3 protein is CAWSQTTIPGLLMGTQYF. For the CDR3, the DNA is TGTGCCTGGAGTCAAACCACTATACCGGGACTACTCATGGGAACCCAGTACTTC.

The V and J genes are TRBV18 and TRBJ2-7; TRBD1 agrees at 9 bases. Germline lookup yields CDR1 KGHSH and CDR2 LQKENI. CDR3 length equals 14 residues. The ends lost 3 bases at V and 4 bases at J; junction bases unmatched: 4. The CDR3 protein is CASSPRTGEYEQYF. The CDR3 nucleotides read TGTGCCAGCTCACCCAGGACAGGGGAATACGAGCAGTACTTC.

The chain links TRBV21-1 to TRBJ2-7; TRBD1 is taken as the D call from the table, unchecked against the DNA. TRBV21-1 is flagged as a pseudogene. This CDR3 is 16 amino acids long. The CDR3 nucleotides are TGTGCCAGCAGCAAAACGGACAGGGGGCGCACCTACGAGCAGTACTTC. Its translation: CASSKTDRGRTYEQYF.

This clone was seen a few times. V is TRBV5-1 and J is TRBJ2-2; 7 bases are a match to TRBD2. Germline CDR1 reads SGHRS; CDR2 reads YFSETQ. V trimming: 7 bases; J trimming: 0 bases; junction bases outside the gene matches: 6. The CDR3 covers 15 residues. For the CDR3, the DNA is TGCGCCAGCGGAGCTAGCGGCTCGAACACCGGGGAGCTGTTTTTT. This sequence encodes CASGASGSNTGELFF.

The chain has TRBV7-9 and TRBJ2-6, with D possibly TRBD1 on 6 matching bases. The V gene's germline CDR1 is SEHNR and CDR2 FQNEAQ (reference sequence). The length of the CDR3 is 16 residues. Trimming pared 5 bases from V and 4 bases from J, leaving 15 bases between. The CDR3 is CASSQRSGAGANVLTF. CDR3 nucleotides: TGTGCCAGCAGCCAGAGGTCAGGGGCCGGGGCCAACGTCCTGACTTTC.

The sample holds a few counts of this clone. This chain uses TRBV5-4 with TRBJ1-5; D call uncertain. This CDR3 has 16 amino acids. V lost 4 bases and J lost 0, with 14 bases in between. The germline gives CDR1 SGHNT, CDR2 YYREEE (reference sequence). The CDR3 here is CASSRARDNSNQPQHF. DNA for the CDR3: TGTGCCAGCAGCAGAGCCCGGGATAATAGCAATCAGCCCCAGCATTTT.

The rearrangement joins TRBV5-1 to TRBJ2-7; TRBD1 matches 8 bases. The length of the CDR3 is 14 residues. Germline-derived CDR1 and CDR2 are SGHRS and YFSETQ. J was trimmed by 4 bases and V by 4 bases; bases with no gene match: 7. CDR3 bases: TGCGCCAGCAGCGCAGACAGGGGTCCTTACGAGCAGTACTTC. This codes for CASSADRGPYEQYF.

The chain joins TRBV5-8 to TRBJ1-1; 8 nucleotides align to TRBD1. Germline CDR1 and CDR2: SGHTS and YDEGEE. The CDR3 consists of 13 residues. V lost 1 base, J lost 5 bases, and 1 base stayed unmatched. The CDR3 reads CASSLTGGTEAFF. The CDR3 DNA reads as TGTGCCAGCAGCTTGACAGGGGGGACTGAAGCTTTCTTT.

The chain is built from TRBV5-1 and TRBJ1-5; D is ambiguous. From germline, CDR1 is SGHRS and CDR2 YFSETQ. This CDR3 region has 17 residues. Deletions cut 0 bases from V and 7 bases from J, with 20 bases between. CDR3: CASSLGPPGATGQPQHF. The CDR3 nucleotides are TGCGCCAGCAGCTTGGGCCCCCCAGGTGCCACGGGACAGCCCCAGCATTTT.